The 22 T cell receptor beta chains presented below share a single source sample, sequenced in a study of cytomegalovirus exposure and HLA in healthy donors. The study ran its PCR with 60 Vbeta and 13 Jbeta primers. TCRdb's copy holds only in-frame clones and misses some; the assay was immunoSEQ multiplex PCR. The sample records 90,000 to 120,000 clones, 60% to 80% being singletons. Sequences were obtained from PBMCs. The source of these receptors is a woman in her late teens or twenties in good health and CMV-seropositive.

This clone was seen only a few times. The V and J genes are TRBV5-1 and TRBJ2-2, with TRBD2 identical over 7 bases. Germline loops: CDR1 SGHRS, CDR2 YFSETQ. V shed 0 bases and J 6 bases; nucleotides not matched to a gene: 2. The CDR3 consists of 14 residues. The DNA of the CDR3 is TGCGCCAGCAGCTTGGCGCGGGGGTCCGGGGAGCTGTTTTTT. Translated, it gives CASSLARGSGELFF.

The genes are TRBV27 and TRBJ1-5; 7 bases align to TRBD1. Germline V gene sequence: CDR1 MNHEY, CDR2 SMNVEV (reference sequence). Trimming took 5 bases from V and 0 from J; bases not matched to a gene: 7. The CDR3 covers 16 residues. The CDR3 nucleotides are TGTGCCAGCAGTCTAACCACAGGGGTTAGCAATCAGCCCCAGCATTTT. It encodes CASSLTTGVSNQPQHF.

The chain links TRBV7-2 to TRBJ2-5; 9 positions agree with TRBD2. Germline CDR1 is SGHTA and CDR2 is FQGNSA. The V gene end was trimmed by 4 bases and the J gene end by 5 bases; junction bases not matched to a gene: 11. This CDR3 contains 16 residues. In DNA form, the CDR3 reads TGTGCCAGCAGCTACGGGGCGGGAGGGCCGGAGGAGACCCAGTACTTC. This translates into CASSYGAGGPEETQYF.

This sequence joins TRBV4-1 and TRBJ2-3; 8 bases fit TRBD2. The V segment lost 0 bases and the J segment 5 bases; nucleotides outside the gene matches: 4. The CDR3 extends over 15 amino acids. Germline V gene lookup returns CDR1 MGHRA and CDR2 YSYEKL. The CDR3 nucleotides are TGCGCCAGCAGCCAAGAAGGGGCGGGAGGAGATACGCAGTATTTT. It codes for CASSQEGAGGDTQYF.

The rearrangement uses TRBV6-1 and TRBJ2-2; 7 bases are a match to TRBD1. The length of the CDR3 is 15 residues. Trimming at V came to 5 bases and at J to 3 bases, leaving 6 bases not matched to a gene. Germline lookup yields CDR1 MNHNS and CDR2 SASEGT. In DNA form, the CDR3 reads TGTGCCAGCAGTACTCGGGACAGATACACCGGGGAGCTGTTTTTT. It yields the protein CASSTRDRYTGELFF.

This sequence joins TRBV11-1 and TRBJ1-1, with no clear D. CDR3 length: 13 amino acids. Germline loops: CDR1 SGHAT, CDR2 FQDESV (reference sequence). V lost 3 bases and J 1 base, leaving 6 bases between the germline ends. CDR3 sequence: CASSFSANTEAFF. The CDR3 nucleotides are TGTGCCAGCAGCTTCAGCGCGAACACTGAAGCTTTCTTT. Filled out from reference TRBV11-1 and TRBJ1-1, the complete variable domain reads EAEVAQSPRYKITEKSQAVAFWCDPISGHATLYWYRQILGQGPELLVQFQDESVVDDSQLPKDRFSAERLKGVDSTLKIQPAELGDSAMYLCASSFSANTEAFFGQGTRLTVV.

The chain is built from TRBV7-2 and TRBJ1-2; 11 bases fit TRBD1. After removal of 1 base from V and 6 bases from J, the junction contained 1 base not matched to a gene. This CDR3 comprises 14 residues. Germline values: CDR1 SGHTA, CDR2 FQGNSA. The CDR3, as DNA: TGTGCCAGCAGCTTAGGGACAGGGGGCGATGGCTACACCTTC. This encodes CASSLGTGGDGYTF.

There are a few counts of this clone. The CDR3 is CASSRTGRDQPQHF. DNA of the CDR3: TGTGCCAGCAGCCGGACAGGGAGGGATCAGCCCCAGCATTTT. V gene TRBV27 combines with J gene TRBJ1-5; TRBD1 matches at 8 bases. The junction had 6 bases not matched to a gene; V was cut back by 6 bases and J by 5 bases. Germline V gene sequence: CDR1 MNHEY, CDR2 SMNVEV (reference sequence). The CDR3 is 14 amino acids.

This clone showed up just once. The chain employs TRBV23-1 and TRBJ2-7; D might be TRBD1 (6 bases). TRBV23-1 is noted as an ORF with a role that remains uncertain. This CDR3 region has 14 residues. V was clipped by 1 base and J by 3 bases, with 10 bases between them. DNA of the CDR3: TGCGCCAGCAGTCAATATCAGGGGTTCTACGAGCAGTACTTC. It specifies CASSQYQGFYEQYF.

This clone has a handful of counts. The chain employs TRBV6-1 and TRBJ1-2; 11 positions match TRBD1. Germline trimming cut 6 bases from V and 6 bases from J; bases unmatched to any gene: 12. Germline lookup yields CDR1 MNHNS and CDR2 SASEGT. The CDR3 has 16 residues. The CDR3 region has the DNA TGTGCCAGCAGAGAACCCTCCGGACAGGGGGCGGATGGCTACACCTTC. Protein product: CASREPSGQGADGYTF.

Points on this clone: Compared with germline, one end of the junction differs, possibly owing to a read error. The rearrangement joins TRBV28 to TRBJ1-5; D is perhaps TRBD1 (6 bases). The CDR3 extends over 15 amino acids. Germline CDR1 is MDHEN and CDR2 is SYDVKM. CDR3 region: CASSPTGAGNQPQNF. The CDR3 bases are TGTGCCAGCAGTCCGACAGGTGCTGGCAATCAGCCCCAGAATTTT.

Only a few counts were recorded for this clone. The CDR3 spells CASSQSVDSQNIQYF. The CDR3, as DNA: TGTGCCAGCAGTCAATCCGTCGACAGCCAGAACATTCAGTACTTC. V gene TRBV6-6 combines with J gene TRBJ2-4, with D possibly TRBD1 on 5 matching bases. Germline V gives CDR1 MNHNY, CDR2 SVGAGI (reference sequence). The CDR3 is 15 amino acids. Trimming removed 5 bases from V and 7 bases from J, with 18 bases in between.

The rearrangement links TRBV7-2 to TRBJ1-1; 7 positions agree with TRBD1. This CDR3 spans 14 amino acids. Germline assignment: CDR1 SGHTA and CDR2 FQGNSA. The V segment lost 1 base and the J segment 7 bases; nucleotides outside the gene matches: 6. CDR3 sequence reads: CASSLEVRQGEAFF. The CDR3 DNA is TGTGCCAGCAGCTTAGAAGTCCGACAGGGTGAAGCTTTCTTT.

The rearrangement joins TRBV29-1 to TRBJ2-5; 9 bases agree with TRBD1. The DNA matches TRBJ2-7 better at its end, which makes the J call doubtful. The CDR3 sequence is 13 residues long. Per germline, CDR1 SQVTM and CDR2 ANQGSEA. CDR3 in DNA: TGCAGCGTTGAAGGGACAGGGGCCTACGAGCAGTACTTC. Protein: CSVEGTGAYEQYF.

V gene TRBV28 combines with J gene TRBJ1-1, with D perhaps TRBD1 (6 bases). The V end lost 4 bases, the J end lost 7 bases, and 16 bases lay between the germline ends. The germline V gene has CDR1 MDHEN and CDR2 SYDVKM. This CDR3 has 14 amino acids. The CDR3: CASSSGTPQVEAFF. The CDR3, as DNA: TGTGCCAGCAGTTCGGGGACACCTCAGGTTGAAGCTTTCTTT. The whole variable domain, filled in from reference TRBV28 and TRBJ1-1, reads DVKVTQSSRYLVKRTGEKVFLECVQDMDHENMFWYRQDPGLGLRLIYFSYDVKMKEKGDIPEGYSVSREKKERFSLILESASTNQTSMYLCASSSGTPQVEAFFGQGTRLTVV.

The gene calls are TRBV5-4 and TRBJ2-1; TRBD1 aligns across 11 bases. CDR3 length: 15 residues. CDR1 SGHNT and CDR2 YYREEE come from the germline V gene (reference sequence). Trimming removed 0 bases from V and 6 bases from J; junction bases left unmatched: 2. CDR3 in DNA: TGTGCCAGCAGCTTGGCTGGGACAGGGGGCAATGAGCAGTTCTTC. It codes for CASSLAGTGGNEQFF. Combining the CDR3 with reference TRBV5-4 and TRBJ2-1 gives the whole variable domain ETGVTQSPTHLIKTRGQQVTLRCSSQSGHNTVSWYQQALGQGPQFIFQYYREEENGRGNFPPRFSGLQFPNYSSELNVNALELDDSALYLCASSLAGTGGNEQFFGPGTRLTVL.

This rearrangement joins TRBV4-3 to TRBJ1-3, with no clear D. Germline V gene sequence: CDR1 LGHNA, CDR2 YSLEER. This CDR3 region has 14 residues. Trimming removed 1 base from V and 6 bases from J, with 10 bases in between. CDR3 in amino acids: CASSQGRDLNTIYF. CDR3 nucleotides: TGCGCCAGCAGCCAAGGAAGAGACTTAAACACCATATATTTT.

The gene calls are TRBV28 and TRBJ2-2; D may be TRBD1 (5 bases). CDR3 size: 15 residues. The germline V and J ends were trimmed by 4 bases and 2 bases, with 11 bases remaining between them. Germline-derived CDR1 and CDR2 are MDHEN and SYDVKM. The CDR3 DNA sequence: TGTGCCAGCAGTTGGGGTTGGGGCAACACCGGGGAGCTGTTTTTT. Its translation: CASSWGWGNTGELFF.

J is TRBJ1-2 and V is TRBV5-4; maybe TRBD1 (6 bases). Germline V CDR1 and CDR2: SGHNT, YYREEE (reference sequence). Trimming took off 4 bases at V and 7 bases at J, with 17 bases between the two ends. The CDR3 consists of 14 residues. CDR3 amino acids: CASSNRDLSPGYTF. CDR3 coding DNA: TGTGCCAGCAGCAACAGGGATCTCAGCCCTGGCTACACCTTC.

This rearrangement joins TRBV20-1 to TRBJ2-1, with unresolved D. The ends were cut back, 5 bases at V and 6 bases at J, with 5 bases in the middle. The CDR3 has 10 amino acids. CDR1 is DFQATT and CDR2 is SNEGSKA in the germline V gene (reference sequence). CDR3 in amino acids: CSAYGNEQFF. CDR3 in DNA: TGCAGTGCTTACGGCAATGAGCAGTTCTTC.

This chain joins TRBV5-1 and TRBJ1-2; D uncertain. Germline values: CDR1 SGHRS, CDR2 YFSETQ. V shed 2 bases and J shed 8 bases, with 10 bases lying between them. CDR3 length: 12 residues. The CDR3 is CASSFGAEGYTF. CDR3 coding DNA: TGCGCCAGCAGCTTCGGTGCCGAGGGCTACACCTTC.

The rearrangement uses TRBV29-1 and TRBJ1-1; the D gene is possibly TRBD1 (6 bases). The CDR3 is 16 residues long. The V and J ends lost 3 bases and 3 bases respectively, with 20 bases between them. Germline loops: CDR1 SQVTM, CDR2 ANQGSEA. CDR3 loop: CSVDPRGVILDTEAFF. The CDR3 DNA sequence: TGCAGCGTTGACCCCAGGGGAGTAATCTTAGACACTGAAGCTTTCTTT.